Described below is a single T cell receptor (beta chain) sequence and its context. CDR3 length: 12 amino acids. Germline CDR1 reads WSHSY; CDR2 reads SAAADI. The V end was cut by 4 bases, the J end by 3 bases, with 3 bases between. This record comes from a study of T cell changes during pregnancy in multiple sclerosis. This table comes from immunoSEQ multiplex PCR, and its TCRdb copy is limited to in-frame clones, with some not included. The table records some 97,000 clones, approximately 94% of them present only once. V gene TRBV10-2 combines with J gene TRBJ2-2; no definite D call. The sequence was collected from a female donor with multiple sclerosis, enrolled in a pregnancy study. Sample: peripheral blood, taken in the second trimester of pregnancy. The CDR3: CASSADTGELFF. CDR3 DNA sequence: TGCGCCAGCAGTGCCGACACCGGGGAGCTGTTTTTT.